The 17 T cell receptor beta chains below were found in one sample sequenced in a study of blood T cell repertoires in COVID-19. Data came from immunoSEQ multiplex PCR; TCRdb stores just in-frame clones and leaves some out. The table has fewer than 350,000 clones, 70% to 90% seen once. The sample comprised peripheral blood. All receptors derive from a young man with active or convalescent COVID-19.

The chain has TRBV2 and TRBJ1-2, with D tentatively TRBD1 (5 bases). The germline CDR1 and CDR2 sequences are SNHLY and FYNNEI. V was cut by 11 bases and J by 8 bases, with 24 bases left in between. The length of the CDR3 is 14 residues. CDR3 DNA sequence: TGTGCCCAATATGGCAAACCCGGGGGGGTGGGCTACACCTTC. Protein product: CAQYGKPGGVGYTF.

The CDR3 loop reads CASSSSAGGLRSTDTQYF. The CDR3 DNA reads as TGTGCCAGCAGCTCTTCGGCAGGGGGCCTTCGGAGCACAGATACGCAGTATTTT. The V call is TRBV7-8, the J call TRBJ2-3; 8 bases are shared with TRBD1. V lost 4 bases, J lost 0 bases, and 12 bases stayed unmatched. CDR1 SGHVS and CDR2 FQNEAQ come from the germline V gene. The CDR3 runs 18 residues.

This chain joins TRBV6-5 and TRBJ2-3; D perhaps matches TRBD1 (6 bases). Trimming took off 5 bases at V and 4 bases at J, with 13 bases between the two ends. Germline V gene lookup returns CDR1 MNHEY and CDR2 SVGAGI. This CDR3 has 14 residues. The DNA of the CDR3 is TGTGCCAGCAGTCCAGGGGTTGGTGCAGATACGCAGTATTTT. It yields the protein CASSPGVGADTQYF.

The chain couples TRBV7-9 to TRBJ1-4; no firm D call. The germline V and J ends were trimmed by 5 bases and 6 bases, with 19 bases remaining between them. This CDR3 spans 16 amino acids. Germline CDR1 reads SEHNR; CDR2 reads FQNEAQ (reference sequence). CDR3 DNA: TGTGCCAGCAGCCCAAGAGGGAGAGACGGAGATGAAAAACTGTTTTTT. Amino acid sequence: CASSPRGRDGDEKLFF.

Turning to this clone: The junction does not match germline at one end; this may be a read error. This chain joins TRBV7-9 and TRBJ2-7; 8 nucleotides line up with TRBD2. CDR3 size: 14 residues. Germline values: CDR1 SEHNR, CDR2 FQNEAQ (reference sequence). The CDR3, as DNA: TGTGCCAGCAGCCTAGCGGGCCAACTTTACGAGCAGTACTTC. This sequence encodes CASSLAGQLYEQYF. The full variable domain, with the rest looked up from reference TRBV7-9 and TRBJ2-7, is DTGVSQNPRHKITKRGQNVTFRCDPISEHNRLYWYRQTLGQGPEFLTYFQNEAQLEKSRLLSDRFSAERPKGSFSTLEIQRTEQGDSAMYLCASSLAGQLYEQYFGPGTRLTVT.

The chain joins TRBV7-3 to TRBJ2-3; the D gene is possibly TRBD2 (7 bases). V dropped 4 bases and J dropped 4 bases, with 18 bases sitting between them. CDR3 size: 16 residues. The V gene's germline CDR1 is SGHTA and CDR2 FQGTGA. CDR3: CASSSPSGGGSDTQYF. CDR3 coding DNA: TGTGCCAGCAGCTCCCCCTCGGGGGGCGGTTCAGATACGCAGTATTTT.

The rearrangement links TRBV7-3 to TRBJ1-1, with TRBD1 matching over 8 bases. CDR3 length equals 14 residues. Looked up from germline, CDR1 is SGHTA and CDR2 is FQGTGA. V gave up 4 bases and J gave up 1 base; unmatched junction bases: 2. This CDR3 is CASSSGTGNTEAFF. CDR3 nucleotides: TGTGCCAGCAGCTCCGGGACAGGGAACACTGAAGCTTTCTTT.

The CDR3 is CASSGTGRNSPLHF. The CDR3 DNA reads TGCGCCAGCAGTGGGACAGGGCGGAATTCACCCCTCCACTTT. The chain is built from TRBV10-1 and TRBJ1-6; 8 positions agree with TRBD1. The CDR3 covers 14 residues. Unmatched junction bases numbered 3, after V lost 4 bases and J lost 7 bases. Germline values: CDR1 WNHNN, CDR2 SYGVQD (reference sequence).

J is TRBJ2-7 and V is TRBV19; 7 nucleotides align to TRBD1. Per the germline V gene, CDR1 is LNHDA and CDR2 is SQIVND (reference sequence). The CDR3 has 13 residues. After removal of 10 bases from V and 2 bases from J, the junction contained 8 bases not matched to a gene. CDR3 nucleotides: TGTGCCACCTCGGACAGGACAACCTACGAGCAGTACTTC. As protein: CATSDRTTYEQYF.

The rearrangement joins TRBV24-1 to TRBJ2-2, with TRBD1 identical over 7 bases. V shed 5 bases and J 2 bases; nucleotides not matched to a gene: 4. The CDR3 totals 15 residues. Germline V CDR1 and CDR2: KGHDR, SFDVKD. The CDR3 here is CATSAGTANTGELFF. CDR3 bases: TGTGCCACCAGTGCCGGGACAGCTAACACCGGGGAGCTGTTTTTT.

This chain links TRBV6-4 with TRBJ1-5, with 9 bases lining up with TRBD1. V was pared by 10 bases and J by 0 bases, with 10 bases of the junction left unmatched. Per the germline V gene, CDR1 is MRHNA and CDR2 is SNTAGT. The CDR3 is 16 amino acids. Written as DNA, the CDR3 is TGTGCCAACGCGGACAGGGGACTTTATAGCAATCAGCCCCAGCATTTT. As protein: CANADRGLYSNQPQHF.

V and J are TRBV7-9 and TRBJ1-1, with D uncertain. This CDR3 has 12 amino acids. Germline CDR1 reads SEHNR; CDR2 reads FQNEAQ (reference sequence). V gave up 3 bases and J gave up 5 bases, with 7 bases separating them. DNA of the CDR3: TGTGCCAGCAGCTTTCCCGGGACTGAAGCTTTCTTT. Translating it yields CASSFPGTEAFF.

This chain joins TRBV3-1 (or the pseudogene TRBV3-2) and TRBJ2-5, with D possibly being TRBD1 (5 bases). Per the germline V gene, CDR1 is LGHDT and CDR2 is YNNKEL (reference sequence). V gave up 2 bases and J gave up 0 bases, with 10 bases separating them. This CDR3 has 15 residues. In nucleotides, the CDR3 is TGTGCCAGCAGCCAACCGCCAGGGAACCAAGAGACCCAGTACTTC. This encodes CASSQPPGNQETQYF.

V is TRBV11-2 and J is TRBJ2-7; 9 nucleotides match TRBD1. Germline assignment: CDR1 SGHAT and CDR2 FQNNGV. V shed 5 bases, J shed 3 bases, and the junction held 8 bases outside the gene matches. There are 15 residues in the CDR3. The CDR3 sequence is CASSTGTGWDYEQYF. The CDR3 bases are TGTGCCAGCAGCACTGGGACAGGGTGGGACTACGAGCAGTACTTC.

In DNA, the CDR3 is TGTGCCAGCAGAACAGACAGGAACTATGGCTACACCTTC. Protein product: CASRTDRNYGYTF. The V gene is TRBV6-5, the J gene TRBJ1-2; D might be TRBD1 (6 bases). The germline gives CDR1 MNHEY, CDR2 SVGAGI. The CDR3 runs 13 residues. The ends were cut back, 6 bases at V and 2 bases at J, with 10 bases in the middle.

This chain uses TRBV25-1 with TRBJ2-1, with TRBD2 matching over 8 bases. This CDR3 has 13 residues. With 4 bases clipped from V and 8 bases from J, the junction kept 4 bases outside the gene matches. Germline CDR1 MGHDK, CDR2 SYGVNS. CDR3 loop: CASSGQTSDEQFF. The CDR3 coding sequence is TGTGCCAGCAGTGGCCAGACTAGCGATGAGCAGTTCTTC. Looking up the rest from reference TRBV25-1 and TRBJ2-1 gives the full variable domain: EADIYQTPRYLVIGTGKKITLECSQTMGHDKMYWYQQDPGMELHLIHYSYGVNSTEKGDLSSESTVSRIRTEHFPLTLESARPSHTSQYLCASSGQTSDEQFFGPGTRLTVL.

V is TRBV5-1 and J is TRBJ1-1, with TRBD1 matching 10 bases. V dropped 1 base and J dropped 0; count of bases not matched to a gene: 12. The CDR3 is 19 amino acids. Germline V gives CDR1 SGHRS, CDR2 YFSETQ. This CDR3 is CASSLRDRGEYNMNTEAFF. Written as DNA, the CDR3 is TGCGCCAGCAGCTTGAGGGACAGGGGAGAGTATAATATGAACACTGAAGCTTTCTTT.